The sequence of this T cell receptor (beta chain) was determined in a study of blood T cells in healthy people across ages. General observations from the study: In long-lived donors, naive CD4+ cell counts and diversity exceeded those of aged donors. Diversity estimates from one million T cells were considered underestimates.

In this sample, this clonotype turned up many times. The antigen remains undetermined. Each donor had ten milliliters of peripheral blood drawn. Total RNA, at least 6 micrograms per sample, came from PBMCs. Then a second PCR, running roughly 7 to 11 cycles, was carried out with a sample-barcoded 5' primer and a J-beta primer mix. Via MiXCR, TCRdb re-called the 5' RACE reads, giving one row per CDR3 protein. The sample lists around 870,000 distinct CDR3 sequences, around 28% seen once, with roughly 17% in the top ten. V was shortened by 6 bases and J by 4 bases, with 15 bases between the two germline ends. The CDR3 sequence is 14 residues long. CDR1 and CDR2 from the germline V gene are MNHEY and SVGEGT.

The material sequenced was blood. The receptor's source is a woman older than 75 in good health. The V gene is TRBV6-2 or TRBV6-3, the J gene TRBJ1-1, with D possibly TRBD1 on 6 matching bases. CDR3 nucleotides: TGTGCCAGCAGCTTGACAGGACGGGTCACTGAAGCTTTCTTT. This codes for CASSLTGRVTEAFF.